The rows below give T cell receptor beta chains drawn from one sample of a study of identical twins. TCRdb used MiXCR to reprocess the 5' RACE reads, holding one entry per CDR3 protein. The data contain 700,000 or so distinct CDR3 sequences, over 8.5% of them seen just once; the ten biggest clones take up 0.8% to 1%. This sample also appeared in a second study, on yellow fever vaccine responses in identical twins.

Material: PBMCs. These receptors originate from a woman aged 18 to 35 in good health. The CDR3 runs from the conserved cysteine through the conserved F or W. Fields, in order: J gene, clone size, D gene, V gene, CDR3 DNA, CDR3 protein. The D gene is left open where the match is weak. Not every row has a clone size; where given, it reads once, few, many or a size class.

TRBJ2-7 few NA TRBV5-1 TGCGCCAGCAGCCTAGACCAACCTCCCTACGAGCAGTACTTC CASSLDQPPYEQYF
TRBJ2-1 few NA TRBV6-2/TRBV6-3 TGTGCCAGCAGCGACAGCCTTTCGGGCAATGAGCAGTTCTTC CASSDSLSGNEQFF
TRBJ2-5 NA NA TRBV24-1 TGTGCCACCGGACGGTCAAAGGGGGAGACCCAGTACTTC CATGRSKGETQYF
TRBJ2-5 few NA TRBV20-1 TGCAGTGCACCCGACAGAAGAAATCAAGAGACCCAGTACTTC CSAPDRRNQETQYF
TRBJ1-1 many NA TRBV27 TGTGCCAGCAGTTTATCGGTATATTCGCAGGCTTTCTTT CASSLSVYSQAFF
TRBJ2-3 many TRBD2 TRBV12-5 TGTGCTAGTGGTTTGGACGCGGGGGGTCACACAGATACGCAGTATTTT CASGLDAGGHTDTQYF
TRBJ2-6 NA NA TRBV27 TGTGCCAGCAGTTCGACAGGCATCTCTGGGGCCAACGTCCTGACTTTC CASSSTGISGANVLTF
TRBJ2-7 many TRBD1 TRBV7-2 TGTGCCAGCGGGACAGGGGACTCCTACGAGCAGTACTTC CASGTGDSYEQYF
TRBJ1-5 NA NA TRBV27 TGTGCCATCAAACCGTTTAATCAGCCCCAGCATTTT CAIKPFNQPQHF
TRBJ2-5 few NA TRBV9 TGTGCCAGCAGCGTAGCACAAAACCAAGAGACCCAGTACTTC CASSVAQNQETQYF
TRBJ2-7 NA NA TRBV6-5 TGTGCCAGCAGTTTCAGGGGTGCGACCCTACGGGACGAGCAGTACTTC CASSFRGATLRDEQYF